The present T cell receptor beta chain was sequenced within a study of early T cells in non-severe SARS-CoV-2 infection. About the study: Chains stayed unpaired after sequencing of bulk RNA from unsorted whole blood. General study results and limits: VDJdb matching favored anti-spike CD8 responses, missing private and CD4 specificities.

This clonotype was observed at least ten times. Its antigen is not known. Each cDNA molecule carried a unique molecular identifier. MiXCR was run by TCRdb on the 5' RACE reads, yielding one entry per CDR3 protein. The sample records about 98,000 distinct CDR3 sequences, under 15% being singletons. Germline CDR1 is MNHEY and CDR2 is SMNVEV (reference sequence). V shed 5 bases, J shed 6 bases, and the junction held 7 bases outside the gene matches. CDR3 length: 15 amino acids. Input material: whole blood. The J gene is TRBJ1-2, the V gene TRBV27, with 12 bases aligning to TRBD1. This TCR came from an adult who was a healthcare worker with PCR-confirmed SARS-CoV-2 infection or an uninfected control (not recorded which). The CDR3 sequence: CASSPWDRGLDGYTF. Here the CDR3 DNA reads TGTGCCAGCAGTCCCTGGGACAGGGGGCTCGATGGCTACACCTTC.